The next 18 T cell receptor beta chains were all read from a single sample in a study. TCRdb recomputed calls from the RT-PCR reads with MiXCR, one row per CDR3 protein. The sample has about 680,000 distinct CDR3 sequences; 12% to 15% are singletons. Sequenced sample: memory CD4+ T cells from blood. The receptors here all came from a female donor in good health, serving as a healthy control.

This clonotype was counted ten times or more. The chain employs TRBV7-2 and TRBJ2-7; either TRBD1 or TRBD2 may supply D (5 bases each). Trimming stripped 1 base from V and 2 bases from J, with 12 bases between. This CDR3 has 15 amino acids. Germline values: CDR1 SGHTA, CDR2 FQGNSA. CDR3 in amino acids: CASSLGGDPTYEQYF. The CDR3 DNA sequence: TGTGCCAGCAGCTTAGGTGGGGACCCCACCTACGAGCAGTACTTC.

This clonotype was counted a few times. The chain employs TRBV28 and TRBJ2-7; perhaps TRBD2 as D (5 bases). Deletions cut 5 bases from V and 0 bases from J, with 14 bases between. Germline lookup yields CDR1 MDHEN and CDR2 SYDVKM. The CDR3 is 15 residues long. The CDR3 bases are TGTGCCAGCAGTGTCCGGACGGGGAGCTCCTACGAGCAGTACTTC. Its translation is CASSVRTGSSYEQYF.

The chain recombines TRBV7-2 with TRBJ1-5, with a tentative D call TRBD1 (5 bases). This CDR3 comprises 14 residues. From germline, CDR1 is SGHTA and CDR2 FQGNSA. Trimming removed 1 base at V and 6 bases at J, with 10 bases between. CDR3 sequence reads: CASSLGPGTQPQHF. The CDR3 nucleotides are TGTGCCAGCAGCTTAGGGCCAGGGACTCAGCCCCAGCATTTT.

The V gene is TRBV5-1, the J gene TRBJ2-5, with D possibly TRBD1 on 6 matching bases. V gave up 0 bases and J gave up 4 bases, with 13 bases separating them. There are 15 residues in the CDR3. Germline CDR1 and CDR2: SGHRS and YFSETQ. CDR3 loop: CASSLAQGYLETQYF. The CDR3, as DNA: TGCGCCAGCAGCTTGGCGCAGGGGTACCTAGAGACCCAGTACTTC.

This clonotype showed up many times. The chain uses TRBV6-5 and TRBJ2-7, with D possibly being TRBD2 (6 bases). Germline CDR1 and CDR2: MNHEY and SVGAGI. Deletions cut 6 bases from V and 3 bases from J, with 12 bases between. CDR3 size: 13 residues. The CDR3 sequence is CASSEGGNYEQYF. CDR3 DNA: TGTGCCAGCAGCGAGGGCGGGAACTACGAGCAGTACTTC.

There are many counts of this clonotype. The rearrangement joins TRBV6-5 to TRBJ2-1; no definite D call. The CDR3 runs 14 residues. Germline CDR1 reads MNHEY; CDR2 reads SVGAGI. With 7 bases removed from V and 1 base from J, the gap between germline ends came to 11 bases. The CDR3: CASKFQRSYNEQFF. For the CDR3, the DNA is TGTGCCAGCAAGTTCCAGCGATCCTACAATGAGCAGTTCTTC.

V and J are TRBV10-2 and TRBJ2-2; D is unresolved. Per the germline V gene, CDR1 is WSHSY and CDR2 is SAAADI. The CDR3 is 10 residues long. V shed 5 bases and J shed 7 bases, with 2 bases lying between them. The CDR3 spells CASSYGELFF. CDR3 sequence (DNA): TGCGCCAGCAGTTACGGGGAGCTGTTTTTT.

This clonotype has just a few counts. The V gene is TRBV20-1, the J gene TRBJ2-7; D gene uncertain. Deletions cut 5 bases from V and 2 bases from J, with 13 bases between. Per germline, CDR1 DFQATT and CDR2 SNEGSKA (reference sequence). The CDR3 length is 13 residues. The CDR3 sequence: CSALSPGTYEQYF. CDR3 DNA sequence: TGCAGTGCTCTCAGTCCGGGTACCTACGAGCAGTACTTC.

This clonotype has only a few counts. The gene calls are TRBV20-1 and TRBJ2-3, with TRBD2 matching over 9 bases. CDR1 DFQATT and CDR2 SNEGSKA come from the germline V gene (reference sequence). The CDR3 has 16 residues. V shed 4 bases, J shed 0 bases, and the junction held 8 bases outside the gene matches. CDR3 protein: CSANSGSQGSTDTQYF. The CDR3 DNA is TGCAGTGCTAATAGCGGGAGTCAAGGAAGCACAGATACGCAGTATTTT.

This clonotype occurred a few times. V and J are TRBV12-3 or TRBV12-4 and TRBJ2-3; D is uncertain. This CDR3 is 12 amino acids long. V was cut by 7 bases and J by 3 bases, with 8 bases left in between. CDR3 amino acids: CASTPDTDTQYF. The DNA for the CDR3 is TGTGCCAGCACCCCCGATACAGATACGCAGTATTTT.

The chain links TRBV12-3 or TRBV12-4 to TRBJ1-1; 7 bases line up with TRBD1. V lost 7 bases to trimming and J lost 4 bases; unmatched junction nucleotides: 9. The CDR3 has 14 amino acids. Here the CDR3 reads CASNPTGRGTEAFF. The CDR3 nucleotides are TGTGCCAGCAACCCGACAGGGCGGGGCACTGAAGCTTTCTTT.

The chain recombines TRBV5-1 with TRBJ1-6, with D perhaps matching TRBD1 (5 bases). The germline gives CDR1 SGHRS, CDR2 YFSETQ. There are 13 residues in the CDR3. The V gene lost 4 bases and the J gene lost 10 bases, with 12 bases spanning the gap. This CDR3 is CASSPGRESPLHF. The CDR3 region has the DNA TGCGCCAGCAGCCCGGGACGTGAATCACCCCTCCACTTT.

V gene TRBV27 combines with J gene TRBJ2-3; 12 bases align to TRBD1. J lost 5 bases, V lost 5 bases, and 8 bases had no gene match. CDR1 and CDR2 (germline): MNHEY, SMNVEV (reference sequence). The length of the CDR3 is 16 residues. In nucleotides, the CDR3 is TGTGCCAGCAGTGAATACCGGGACAGGGGGCTAGATACGCAGTATTTT. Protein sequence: CASSEYRDRGLDTQYF.

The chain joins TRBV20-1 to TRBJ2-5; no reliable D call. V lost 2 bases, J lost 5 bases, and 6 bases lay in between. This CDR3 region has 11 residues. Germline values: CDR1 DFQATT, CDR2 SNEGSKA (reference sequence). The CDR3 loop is CSARWQETQYF. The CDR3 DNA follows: TGCAGTGCTAGATGGCAGGAGACCCAGTACTTC.

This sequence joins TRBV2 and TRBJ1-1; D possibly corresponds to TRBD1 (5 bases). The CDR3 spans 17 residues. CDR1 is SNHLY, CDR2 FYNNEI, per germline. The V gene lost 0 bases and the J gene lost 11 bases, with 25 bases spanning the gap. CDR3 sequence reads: CASSEAPPVVGTPDAFF. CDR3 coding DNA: TGTGCCAGCAGTGAAGCGCCGCCGGTGGTGGGGACCCCCGACGCTTTCTTT.

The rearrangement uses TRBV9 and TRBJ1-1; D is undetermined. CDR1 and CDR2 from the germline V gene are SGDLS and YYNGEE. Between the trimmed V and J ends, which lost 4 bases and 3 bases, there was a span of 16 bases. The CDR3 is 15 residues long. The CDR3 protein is CASSRGYTPDTEAFF. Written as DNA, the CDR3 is TGTGCCAGCAGCCGCGGTTACACCCCGGACACTGAAGCTTTCTTT.

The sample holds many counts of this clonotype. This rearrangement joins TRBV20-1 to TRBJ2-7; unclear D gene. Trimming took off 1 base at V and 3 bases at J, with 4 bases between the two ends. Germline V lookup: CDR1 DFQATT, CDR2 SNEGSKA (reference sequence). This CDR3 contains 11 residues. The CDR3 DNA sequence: TGCAGTGCTAGAGGGGACTACGAGCAGTACTTC. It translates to CSARGDYEQYF.

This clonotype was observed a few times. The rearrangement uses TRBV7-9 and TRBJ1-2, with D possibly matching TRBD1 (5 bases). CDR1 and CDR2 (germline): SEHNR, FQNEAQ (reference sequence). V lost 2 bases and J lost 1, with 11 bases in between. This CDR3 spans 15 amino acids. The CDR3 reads CASSLTGTDNYGYTF. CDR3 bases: TGTGCCAGCAGCTTAACCGGGACCGATAACTATGGCTACACCTTC. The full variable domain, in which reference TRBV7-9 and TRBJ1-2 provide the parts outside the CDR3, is DTGVSQNPRHKITKRGQNVTFRCDPISEHNRLYWYRQTLGQGPEFLTYFQNEAQLEKSRLLSDRFSAERPKGSFSTLEIQRTEQGDSAMYLCASSLTGTDNYGYTFGSGTRLTVV.